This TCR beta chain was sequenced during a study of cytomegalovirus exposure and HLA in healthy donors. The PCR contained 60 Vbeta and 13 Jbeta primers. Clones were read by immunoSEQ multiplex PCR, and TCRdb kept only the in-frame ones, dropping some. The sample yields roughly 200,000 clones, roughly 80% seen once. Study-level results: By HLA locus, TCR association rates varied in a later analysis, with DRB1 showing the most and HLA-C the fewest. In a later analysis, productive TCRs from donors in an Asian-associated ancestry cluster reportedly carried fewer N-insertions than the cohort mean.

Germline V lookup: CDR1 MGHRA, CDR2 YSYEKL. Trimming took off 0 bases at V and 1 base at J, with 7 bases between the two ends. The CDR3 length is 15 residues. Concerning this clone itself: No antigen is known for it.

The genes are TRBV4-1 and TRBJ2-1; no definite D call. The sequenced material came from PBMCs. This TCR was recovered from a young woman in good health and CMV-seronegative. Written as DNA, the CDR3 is TGCGCCAGCAGCCAAGACTGGAGTTCCTACAATGAGCAGTTCTTC. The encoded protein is CASSQDWSSYNEQFF.